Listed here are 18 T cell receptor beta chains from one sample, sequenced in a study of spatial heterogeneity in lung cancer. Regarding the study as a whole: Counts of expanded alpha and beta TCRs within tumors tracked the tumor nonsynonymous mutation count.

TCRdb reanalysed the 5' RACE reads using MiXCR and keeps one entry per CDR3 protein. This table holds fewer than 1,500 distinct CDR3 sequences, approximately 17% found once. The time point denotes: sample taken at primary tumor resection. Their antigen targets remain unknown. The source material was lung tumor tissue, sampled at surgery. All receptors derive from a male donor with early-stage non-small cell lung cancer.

The CDR3 DNA reads TGTGCCAGCAGCTTAGTATGGGGTCCTACCGGGGAGCTGTTTTTT. This translates into CASSLVWGPTGELFF. J is TRBJ2-2 and V is TRBV11-1; D not resolved. Germline loops: CDR1 SGHAT, CDR2 FQDESV (reference sequence). Trimming removed 1 base at V and 5 bases at J, with 11 bases between. The CDR3 contains 15 residues.

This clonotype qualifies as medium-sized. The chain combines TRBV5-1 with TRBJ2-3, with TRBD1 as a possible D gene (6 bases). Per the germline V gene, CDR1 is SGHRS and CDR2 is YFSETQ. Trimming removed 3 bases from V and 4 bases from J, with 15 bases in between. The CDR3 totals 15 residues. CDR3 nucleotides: TGCGCCAGCAGCTATCGACAGGCTCCACCAGATACGCAGTATTTT. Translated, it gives CASSYRQAPPDTQYF.

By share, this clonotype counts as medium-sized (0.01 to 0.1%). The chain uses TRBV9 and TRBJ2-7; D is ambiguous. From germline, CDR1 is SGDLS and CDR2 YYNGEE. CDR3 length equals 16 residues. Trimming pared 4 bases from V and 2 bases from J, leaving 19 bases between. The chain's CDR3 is CASSPSRKTFPYEQYF. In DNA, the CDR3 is TGTGCCAGCAGCCCCAGTAGGAAGACTTTTCCCTACGAGCAGTACTTC.

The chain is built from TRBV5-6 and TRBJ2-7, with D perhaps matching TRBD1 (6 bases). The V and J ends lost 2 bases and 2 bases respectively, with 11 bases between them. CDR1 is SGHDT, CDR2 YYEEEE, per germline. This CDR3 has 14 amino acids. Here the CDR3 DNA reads TGTGCCAGCAGCTTCACAGGGCTAACCTACGAGCAGTACTTC. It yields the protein CASSFTGLTYEQYF.

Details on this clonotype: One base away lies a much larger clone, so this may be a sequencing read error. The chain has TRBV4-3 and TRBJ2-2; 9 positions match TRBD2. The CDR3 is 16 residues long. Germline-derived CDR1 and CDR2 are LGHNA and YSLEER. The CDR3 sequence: CATSQELAGSAGELFF. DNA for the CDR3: TGCGCCACCAGCCAAGAACTAGCGGGCTCGGCCGGGGAGCTGTTTTTT.

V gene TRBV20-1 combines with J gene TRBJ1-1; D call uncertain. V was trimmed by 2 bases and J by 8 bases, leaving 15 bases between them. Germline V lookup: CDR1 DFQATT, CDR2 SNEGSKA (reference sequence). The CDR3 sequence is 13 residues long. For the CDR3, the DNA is TGCAGTGCTAGATCCCGGTACGGGTCCGAAGCTTTCTTT. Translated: CSARSRYGSEAFF.

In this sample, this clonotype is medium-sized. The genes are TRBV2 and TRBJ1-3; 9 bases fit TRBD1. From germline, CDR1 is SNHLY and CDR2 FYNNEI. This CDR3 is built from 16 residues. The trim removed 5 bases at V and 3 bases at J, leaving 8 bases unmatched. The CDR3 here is CASSTYYRGLGNTIYF. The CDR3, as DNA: TGTGCCAGCAGTACCTATTACAGGGGGCTTGGAAACACCATATATTTT.

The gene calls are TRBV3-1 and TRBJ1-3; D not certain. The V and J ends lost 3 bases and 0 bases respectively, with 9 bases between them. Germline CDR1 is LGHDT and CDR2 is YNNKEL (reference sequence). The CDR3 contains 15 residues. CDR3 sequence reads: CASSQRDSSGNTIYF. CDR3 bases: TGTGCCAGCAGCCAGCGGGATTCCTCTGGAAACACCATATATTTT.

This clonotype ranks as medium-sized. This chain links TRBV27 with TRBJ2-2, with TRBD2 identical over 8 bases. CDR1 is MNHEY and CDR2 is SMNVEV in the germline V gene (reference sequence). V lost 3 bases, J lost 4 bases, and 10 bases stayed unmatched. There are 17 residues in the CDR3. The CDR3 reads CASSFLAGVGGTGELFF. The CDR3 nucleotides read TGTGCCAGCAGTTTTCTAGCGGGCGTTGGGGGCACCGGGGAGCTGTTTTTT.

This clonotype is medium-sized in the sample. CDR3 in DNA: TGTGCCAGCATCAGTCTCAGGACGACAGCAGGCACTGAAGCTTTCTTT. The encoded protein is CASISLRTTAGTEAFF. The J gene is TRBJ1-1, the V gene TRBV12-3 or TRBV12-4, with a tentative D call TRBD1 (5 bases). The length of the CDR3 is 16 residues. V gave up 7 bases and J gave up 4 bases, with 22 bases separating them.

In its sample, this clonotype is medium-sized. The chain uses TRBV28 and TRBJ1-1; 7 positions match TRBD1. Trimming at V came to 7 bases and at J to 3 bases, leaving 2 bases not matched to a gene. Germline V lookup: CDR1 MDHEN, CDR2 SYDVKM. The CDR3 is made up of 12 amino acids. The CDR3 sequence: CASIQGYTEAFF. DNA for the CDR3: TGTGCCAGCATACAGGGGTACACTGAAGCTTTCTTT.

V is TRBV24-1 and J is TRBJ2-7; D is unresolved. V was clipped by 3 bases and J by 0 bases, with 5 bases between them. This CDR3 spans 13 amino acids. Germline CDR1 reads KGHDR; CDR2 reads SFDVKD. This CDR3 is CATSDGTSYEQYF. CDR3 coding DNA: TGTGCCACCAGTGATGGCACCTCCTACGAGCAGTACTTC.

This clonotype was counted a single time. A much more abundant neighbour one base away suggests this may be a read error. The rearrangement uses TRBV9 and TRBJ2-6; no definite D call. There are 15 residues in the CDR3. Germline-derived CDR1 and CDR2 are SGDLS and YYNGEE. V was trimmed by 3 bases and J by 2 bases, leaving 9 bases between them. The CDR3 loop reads CASSDSLTGANVLTF. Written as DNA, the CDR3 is TGTGCCAGCAGCGATAGCCTGACTGGGGCCAACGTCCTGACTTTC.

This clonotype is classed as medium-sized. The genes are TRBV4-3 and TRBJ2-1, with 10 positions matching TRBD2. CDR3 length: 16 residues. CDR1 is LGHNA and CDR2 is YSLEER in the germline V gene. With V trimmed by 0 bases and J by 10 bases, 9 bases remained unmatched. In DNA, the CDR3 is TGCGCCAGCAGCCAAGATCGCCTAGCGGGAGTGGTAGAGCAGTTCTTC. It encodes CASSQDRLAGVVEQFF.

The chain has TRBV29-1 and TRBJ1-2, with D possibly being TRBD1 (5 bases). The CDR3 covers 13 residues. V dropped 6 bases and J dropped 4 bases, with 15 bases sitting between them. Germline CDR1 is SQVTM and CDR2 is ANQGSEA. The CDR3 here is CSVSRDSIYGYTF. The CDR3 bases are TGCAGCGTAAGCCGGGACTCGATCTATGGCTACACCTTC.

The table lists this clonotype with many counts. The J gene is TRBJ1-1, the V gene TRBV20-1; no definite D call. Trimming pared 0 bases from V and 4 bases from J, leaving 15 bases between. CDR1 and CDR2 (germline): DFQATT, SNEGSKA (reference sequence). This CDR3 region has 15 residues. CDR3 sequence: CSARDLGSLGTEAFF. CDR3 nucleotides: TGCAGTGCTAGAGATTTGGGGTCTTTGGGCACTGAAGCTTTCTTT.

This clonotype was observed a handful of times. CDR3 sequence (DNA): TGTGCCAGCAGCCAAGGACTAGTGAACACCGGGGAGCTGTTTTTT. Encoded protein: CASSQGLVNTGELFF. This sequence joins TRBV14 and TRBJ2-2; D perhaps matches TRBD2 (6 bases). The V end lost 1 base, the J end lost 1 base, and 7 bases lay between the germline ends. CDR1 SGHDN and CDR2 FVKESK come from the germline V gene. The CDR3 is 15 amino acids. Full variable domain (remainder filled in from reference TRBV14 and TRBJ2-2): EAGVTQFPSHSVIEKGQTVTLRCDPISGHDNLYWYRRVMGKEIKFLLHFVKESKQDESGMPNNRFLAERTGGTYSTLKVQPAELEDSGVYFCASSQGLVNTGELFFGEGSRLTVL.

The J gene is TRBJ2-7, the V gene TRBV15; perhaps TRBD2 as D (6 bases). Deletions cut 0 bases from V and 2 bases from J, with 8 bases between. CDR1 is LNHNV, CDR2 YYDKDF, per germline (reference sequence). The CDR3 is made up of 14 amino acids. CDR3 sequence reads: CATSRDGGAYEQYF. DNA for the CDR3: TGTGCCACCAGCAGAGACGGGGGTGCCTACGAGCAGTACTTC. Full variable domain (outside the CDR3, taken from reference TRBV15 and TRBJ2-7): DAMVIQNPRYQVTQFGKPVTLSCSQTLNHNVMYWYQQKSSQAPKLLFHYYDKDFNNEADTPDNFQSRRPNTSFCFLDIRSPGLGDTAMYLCATSRDGGAYEQYFGPGTRLTVT.